The sequence of this TCR beta chain was determined in a study of human T cells and chemical hapten exposure. About the study: Variability of per-sample TCR yields stemmed mainly from small differences in pooled library volume.

Study-level points and caveats: Once DPC sensitization occurred, TCRs above 1 in 1000 frequency showed no change.

Unique molecular identifiers were attached to individual cDNA molecules during library preparation. Authors' methods: Sample TCR counts, which ranged from 23,224 to 690,600, had a median of approximately 94,000. TCRdb recomputed calls from the reads with MiXCR, one row per CDR3 protein. These V and J calls rely on TCRdb rather than the paper's analysis. Of around 120,000 distinct CDR3 sequences in the sample, over 6.5% are singletons; the top ten hold over 1.1%. This clonotype has a handful of counts. No antigen is known for it. Unfractionated whole blood yielded the extracted total RNA. The origin of this receptor is a human donor in good health. Some clones in this sample may be carry-over from other donors' samples. Input material: whole blood.

CDR3 in amino acids: CASSYSPSSQETQYF. The CDR3 DNA is TGTGCCAGCAGTTACTCCCCCAGCAGCCAAGAGACCCAGTACTTC. The chain recombines TRBV6-5 with TRBJ2-5; D is undetermined. Germline V lookup: CDR1 MNHEY, CDR2 SVGAGI. The ends were cut back, 0 bases at V and 1 base at J, with 9 bases in the middle. This CDR3 is built from 15 residues.